This entry lists 9 T cell receptor beta chains sequenced from one sample in a study of cytomegalovirus exposure and HLA in healthy donors. The PCR contained 60 Vbeta and 13 Jbeta primers. TCRdb's table, derived via immunoSEQ multiplex PCR, lists solely in-frame clones and lacks some. The sample has 250,000 to 350,000 clones, roughly 89% seen once. Sequenced input: PBMCs. The receptor set was obtained from a man aged 40-50 years in good health and CMV-seropositive.

The genes are TRBV29-1 and TRBJ2-3; 7 bases match TRBD2. CDR3 length: 19 amino acids. V gave up 1 base and J gave up 3 bases; unmatched junction bases: 19. Germline V gene sequence: CDR1 SQVTM, CDR2 ANQGSEA. CDR3 in DNA: TGCAGCGTTGAAGGAATATGGACTAGTTCAAGATCAGGGACAGATACGCAGTATTTT. Translating gives CSVEGIWTSSRSGTDTQYF.

This rearrangement joins TRBV9 to TRBJ2-1; D gene uncertain. Per the germline V gene, CDR1 is SGDLS and CDR2 is YYNGEE. With 0 bases removed from V and 5 bases from J, the gap between germline ends came to 12 bases. The CDR3 is 15 residues long. CDR3 region: CASSVEPLVNNEQFF. Written as DNA, the CDR3 is TGTGCCAGCAGCGTAGAACCGCTAGTTAACAATGAGCAGTTCTTC.

This sequence joins TRBV7-2 and TRBJ2-7, with 7 bases lining up with TRBD2. Germline lookup yields CDR1 SGHTA and CDR2 FQGNSA. CDR3 size: 14 residues. V was pared by 5 bases and J by 1 base, with 5 bases of the junction left unmatched. CDR3 residues: CASSRSGGSYEQYF. The DNA for the CDR3 is TGTGCCAGCAGCCGATCGGGGGGTTCCTACGAGCAGTACTTC.

CDR3 loop: CASSIGGPAYGYTF. CDR3 sequence (DNA): TGTGCCAGTAGTATAGGAGGGCCTGCCTATGGCTACACCTTC. The chain couples TRBV19 to TRBJ1-2; D unclear. Germline lookup yields CDR1 LNHDA and CDR2 SQIVND (reference sequence). V was trimmed by 1 base and J by 4 bases, leaving 10 bases between them. This CDR3 contains 14 residues.

The genes are TRBV27 and TRBJ2-7; the match to TRBD2 covers 13 bases. The CDR3 contains 12 residues. Germline V CDR1 and CDR2: MNHEY, SMNVEV (reference sequence). With 8 bases clipped from V and 5 bases from J, the junction kept 0 bases outside the gene matches. As DNA, the CDR3 is TGTGCCAGCGGGACTAGCGGGAACGAGCAGTACTTC. Translated, it gives CASGTSGNEQYF.

About this clone: Within the sample, other DNA sequences also encode this same CDR3. V usage is TRBV19 and J usage is TRBJ2-1, with 10 bases aligning to TRBD2. V trimming: 4 bases; J trimming: 1 base; junction bases outside the gene matches: 4. CDR3 size: 16 residues. Germline V CDR1 and CDR2: LNHDA, SQIVND (reference sequence). In nucleotides, the CDR3 is TGTGCCAGTAGTACCCTAGCGGGAGTATCCTACAATGAGCAGTTCTTC. Protein product: CASSTLAGVSYNEQFF.

V is TRBV30 and J is TRBJ1-2, with TRBD1 matching over 11 bases. V was clipped by 3 bases and J by 2 bases; unmatched bases: 5. The CDR3 totals 15 residues. Looked up from germline, CDR1 is GTSNPN and CDR2 is SVGIG (reference sequence). The CDR3 loop reads CAWSPGQGANYGYTF. In DNA, the CDR3 is TGTGCCTGGAGCCCCGGACAGGGGGCCAACTATGGCTACACCTTC.

The chain carries TRBV6-6 and TRBJ2-3, with 13 bases matching TRBD2. The CDR3 contains 15 residues. J was trimmed by 2 bases and V by 7 bases; bases with no gene match: 3. CDR1 is MNHNY, CDR2 SVGAGI, per germline (reference sequence). CDR3 in amino acids: CASTGTSGITDTQYF. In DNA, the CDR3 is TGTGCCAGCACCGGGACTAGCGGGATCACAGATACGCAGTATTTT.

The gene calls are TRBV19 and TRBJ1-1; 7 nucleotides line up with TRBD1. From germline, CDR1 is LNHDA and CDR2 SQIVND (reference sequence). The junction had 8 bases not matched to a gene; V was cut back by 3 bases and J by 1 base. This CDR3 region has 16 residues. The CDR3 loop is CASSMGAGGRNTEAFF. The CDR3 DNA is TGTGCCAGTAGTATGGGTGCAGGGGGTCGGAACACTGAAGCTTTCTTT.